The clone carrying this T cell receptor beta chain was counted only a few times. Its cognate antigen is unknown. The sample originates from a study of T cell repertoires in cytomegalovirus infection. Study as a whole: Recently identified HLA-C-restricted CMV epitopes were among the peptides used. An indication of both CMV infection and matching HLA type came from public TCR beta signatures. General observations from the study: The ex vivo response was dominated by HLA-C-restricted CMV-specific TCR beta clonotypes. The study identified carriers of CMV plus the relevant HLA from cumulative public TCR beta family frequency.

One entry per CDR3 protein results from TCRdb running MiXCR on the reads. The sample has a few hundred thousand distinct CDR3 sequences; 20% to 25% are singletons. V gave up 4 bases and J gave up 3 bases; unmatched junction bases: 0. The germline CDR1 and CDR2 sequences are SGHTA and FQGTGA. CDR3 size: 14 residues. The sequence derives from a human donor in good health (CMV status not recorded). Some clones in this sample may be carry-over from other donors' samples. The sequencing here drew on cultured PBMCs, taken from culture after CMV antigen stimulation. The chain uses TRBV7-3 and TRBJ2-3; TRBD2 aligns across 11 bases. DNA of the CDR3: TGTGCCAGCAGCTCTAGCGGGAGGACAGATACGCAGTATTTT. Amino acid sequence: CASSSSGRTDTQYF. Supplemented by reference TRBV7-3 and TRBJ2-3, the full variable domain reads GAGVSQTPSNKVTEKGKYVELRCDPISGHTALYWYRQSLGQGPEFLIYFQGTGAADDSGLPNDRFFAVRPEGSVSTLKIQRTERGDSAVYLCASSSSGRTDTQYFGPGTRLTVL.